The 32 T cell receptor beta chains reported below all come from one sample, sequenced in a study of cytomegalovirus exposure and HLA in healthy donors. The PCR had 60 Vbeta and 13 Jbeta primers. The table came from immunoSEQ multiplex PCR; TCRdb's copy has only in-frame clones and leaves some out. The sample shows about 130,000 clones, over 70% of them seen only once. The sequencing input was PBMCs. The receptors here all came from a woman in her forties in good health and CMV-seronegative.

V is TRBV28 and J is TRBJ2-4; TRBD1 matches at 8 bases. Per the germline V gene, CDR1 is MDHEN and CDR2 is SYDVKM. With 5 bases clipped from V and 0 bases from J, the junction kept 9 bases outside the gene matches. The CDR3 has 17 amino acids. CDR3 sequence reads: CASSQGQGLVAKNIQYF. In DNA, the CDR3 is TGTGCCAGCAGTCAAGGACAGGGCCTCGTAGCCAAAAACATTCAGTACTTC.

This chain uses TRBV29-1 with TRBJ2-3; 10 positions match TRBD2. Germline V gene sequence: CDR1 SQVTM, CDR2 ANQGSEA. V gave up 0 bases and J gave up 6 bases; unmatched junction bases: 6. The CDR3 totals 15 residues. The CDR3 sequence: CSVEDGGTSVDTQYF. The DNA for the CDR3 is TGCAGCGTTGAAGATGGAGGGACTAGCGTCGATACGCAGTATTTT.

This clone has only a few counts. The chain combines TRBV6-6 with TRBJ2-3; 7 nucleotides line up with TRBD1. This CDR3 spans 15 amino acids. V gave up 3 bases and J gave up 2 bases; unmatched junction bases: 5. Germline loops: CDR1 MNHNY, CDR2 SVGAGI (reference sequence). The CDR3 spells CASSYRTGDTDTQYF. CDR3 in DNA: TGTGCCAGCAGTTATCGAACAGGGGACACAGATACGCAGTATTTT.

CDR3 nucleotide sequence: TGTGCCAGCAGTACCTCGGAGCTAGCCAAAAACATTCAGTACTTC. Its protein is CASSTSELAKNIQYF. This rearrangement joins TRBV28 to TRBJ2-4; D unresolved. This CDR3 region has 15 residues. V was clipped by 5 bases and J by 0 bases, with 11 bases between them. CDR1 and CDR2 from the germline V gene are MDHEN and SYDVKM.

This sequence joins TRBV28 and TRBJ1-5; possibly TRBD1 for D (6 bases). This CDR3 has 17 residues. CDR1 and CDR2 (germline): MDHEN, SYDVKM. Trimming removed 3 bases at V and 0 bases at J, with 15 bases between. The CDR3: CASSFTGPLRSNQPQHF. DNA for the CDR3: TGTGCCAGCAGTTTCACAGGGCCGCTACGTAGCAATCAGCCCCAGCATTTT.

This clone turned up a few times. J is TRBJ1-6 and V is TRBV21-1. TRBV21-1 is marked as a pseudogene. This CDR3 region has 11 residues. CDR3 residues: CASMRGSPLHF. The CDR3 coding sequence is TGTGCCAGCATGCGGGGGTCACCCCTCCACTTT.

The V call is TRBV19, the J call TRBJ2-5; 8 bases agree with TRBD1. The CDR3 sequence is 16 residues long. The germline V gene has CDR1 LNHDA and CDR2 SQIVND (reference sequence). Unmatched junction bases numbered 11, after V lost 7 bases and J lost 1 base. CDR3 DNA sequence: TGTGCCAGTAACTCCGTGGAGACAGGGGTCCAAGAGACCCAGTACTTC. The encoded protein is CASNSVETGVQETQYF.

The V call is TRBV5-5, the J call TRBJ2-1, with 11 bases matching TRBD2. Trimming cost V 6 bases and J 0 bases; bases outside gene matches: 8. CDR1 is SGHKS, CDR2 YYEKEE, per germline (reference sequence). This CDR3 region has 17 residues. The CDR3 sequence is CASKLAGAFSSYNEQFF. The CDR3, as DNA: TGTGCCAGCAAACTAGCGGGGGCCTTTAGCTCCTACAATGAGCAGTTCTTC. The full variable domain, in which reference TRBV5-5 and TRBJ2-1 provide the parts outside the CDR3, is DAGVTQSPTHLIKTRGQQVTLRCSPISGHKSVSWYQQVLGQGPQFIFQYYEKEERGRGNFPDRFSARQFPNYSSELNVNALLLGDSALYLCASKLAGAFSSYNEQFFGPGTRLTVL.

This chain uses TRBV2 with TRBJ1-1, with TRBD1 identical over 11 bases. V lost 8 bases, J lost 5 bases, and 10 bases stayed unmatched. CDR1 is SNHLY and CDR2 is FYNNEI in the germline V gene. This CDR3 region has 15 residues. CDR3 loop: CASWGTGGTGTEAFF. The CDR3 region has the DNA TGTGCCAGCTGGGGGACAGGGGGAACTGGGACTGAAGCTTTCTTT.

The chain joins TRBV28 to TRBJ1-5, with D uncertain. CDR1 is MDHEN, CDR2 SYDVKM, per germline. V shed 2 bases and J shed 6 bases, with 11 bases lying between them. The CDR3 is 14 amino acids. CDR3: CASSLPGEGQPQHF. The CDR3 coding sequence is TGTGCCAGCAGTTTACCCGGGGAGGGTCAGCCCCAGCATTTT.

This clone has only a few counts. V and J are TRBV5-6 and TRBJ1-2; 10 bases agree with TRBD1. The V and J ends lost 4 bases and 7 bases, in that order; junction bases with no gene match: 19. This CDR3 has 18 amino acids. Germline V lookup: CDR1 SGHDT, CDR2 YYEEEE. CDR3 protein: CASSPWSRDRGREAGYTF. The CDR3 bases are TGTGCCAGCAGCCCATGGTCCCGGGACAGGGGAAGGGAGGCTGGCTACACCTTC.

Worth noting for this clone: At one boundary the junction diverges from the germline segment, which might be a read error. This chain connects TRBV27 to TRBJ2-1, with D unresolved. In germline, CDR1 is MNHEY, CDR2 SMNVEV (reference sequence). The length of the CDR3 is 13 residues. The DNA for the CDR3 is TGTGCCAGCAGTTTATTCCCGGGTCCAGAGACGATCTTC. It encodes CASSLFPGPETIF.

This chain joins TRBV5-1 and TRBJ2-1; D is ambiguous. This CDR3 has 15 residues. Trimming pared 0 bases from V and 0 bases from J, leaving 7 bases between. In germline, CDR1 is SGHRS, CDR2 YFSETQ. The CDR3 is CASSLDFASYNEQFF. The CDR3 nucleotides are TGCGCCAGCAGCTTGGACTTTGCCTCCTACAATGAGCAGTTCTTC.

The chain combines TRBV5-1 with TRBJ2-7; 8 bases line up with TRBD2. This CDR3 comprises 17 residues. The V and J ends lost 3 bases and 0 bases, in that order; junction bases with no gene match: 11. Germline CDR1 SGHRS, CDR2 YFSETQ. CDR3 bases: TGCGCCAGCAGCTCTTTCCCCAGCGGGGGTTTCTCCTACGAGCAGTACTTC. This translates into CASSSFPSGGFSYEQYF.

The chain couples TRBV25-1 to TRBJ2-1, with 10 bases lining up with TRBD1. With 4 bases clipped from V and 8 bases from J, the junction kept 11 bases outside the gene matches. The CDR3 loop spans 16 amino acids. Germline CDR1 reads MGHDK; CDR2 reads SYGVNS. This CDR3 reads CASSAGPGQGIDEQFF. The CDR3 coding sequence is TGTGCCAGCAGTGCGGGGCCGGGACAGGGGATCGATGAGCAGTTCTTC.

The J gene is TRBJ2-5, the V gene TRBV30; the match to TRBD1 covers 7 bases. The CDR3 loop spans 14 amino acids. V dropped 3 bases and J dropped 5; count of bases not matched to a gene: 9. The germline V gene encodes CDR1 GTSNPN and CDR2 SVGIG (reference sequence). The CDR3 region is CAWSQGQNRETQYF. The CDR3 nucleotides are TGTGCCTGGAGCCAGGGACAGAATAGGGAGACCCAGTACTTC.

The CDR3 is CASSMTGGGTDTQYF. CDR3 sequence (DNA): TGTGCCAGCAGTATGACAGGGGGCGGGACAGATACGCAGTATTTT. V and J are TRBV27 and TRBJ2-3; 10 nucleotides align to TRBD1. This CDR3 contains 15 residues. Germline-derived CDR1 and CDR2 are MNHEY and SMNVEV (reference sequence). The V and J ends lost 5 bases and 3 bases, in that order; junction bases with no gene match: 5.

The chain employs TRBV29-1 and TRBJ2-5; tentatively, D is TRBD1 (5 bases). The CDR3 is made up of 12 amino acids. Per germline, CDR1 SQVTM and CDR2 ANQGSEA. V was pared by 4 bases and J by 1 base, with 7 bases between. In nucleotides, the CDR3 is TGCAGCGTTGGCCAGGGCCAAGAGACCCAGTACTTC. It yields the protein CSVGQGQETQYF.

This CDR3 is CASSLAPGGYEQYF. Here the CDR3 DNA reads TGTGCCAGCAGCTTGGCCCCGGGGGGCTACGAGCAGTACTTC. This chain uses TRBV5-4 with TRBJ2-7; 7 bases line up with TRBD2. The CDR3 is 14 amino acids. V shed 0 bases, J shed 3 bases, and the junction held 3 bases outside the gene matches. Germline V gene lookup returns CDR1 SGHNT and CDR2 YYREEE (reference sequence).

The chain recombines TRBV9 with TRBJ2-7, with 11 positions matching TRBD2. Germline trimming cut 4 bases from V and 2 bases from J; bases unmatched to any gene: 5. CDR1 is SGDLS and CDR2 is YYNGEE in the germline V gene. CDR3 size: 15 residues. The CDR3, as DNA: TGTGCCAGCAGCCTCGGGACTAGCGGAACCTACGAGCAGTACTTC. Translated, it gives CASSLGTSGTYEQYF. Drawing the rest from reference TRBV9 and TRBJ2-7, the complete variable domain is DSGVTQTPKHLITATGQRVTLRCSPRSGDLSVYWYQQSLDQGLQFLIQYYNGEERAKGNILERFSAQQFPDLHSELNLSSLELGDSALYFCASSLGTSGTYEQYFGPGTRLTVT.

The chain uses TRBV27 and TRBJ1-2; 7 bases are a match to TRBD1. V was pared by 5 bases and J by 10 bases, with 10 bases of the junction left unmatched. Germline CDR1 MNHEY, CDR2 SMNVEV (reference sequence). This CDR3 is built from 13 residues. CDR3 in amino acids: CASSPWTGSPYTF. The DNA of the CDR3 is TGTGCCAGCAGTCCATGGACAGGTTCCCCCTACACCTTC.

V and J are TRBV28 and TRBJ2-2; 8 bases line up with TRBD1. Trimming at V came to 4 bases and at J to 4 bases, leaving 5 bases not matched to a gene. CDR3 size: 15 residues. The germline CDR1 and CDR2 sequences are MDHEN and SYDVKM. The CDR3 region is CASSYGQGPTGELFF. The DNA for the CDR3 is TGTGCCAGCAGTTATGGACAGGGCCCCACCGGGGAGCTGTTTTTT.

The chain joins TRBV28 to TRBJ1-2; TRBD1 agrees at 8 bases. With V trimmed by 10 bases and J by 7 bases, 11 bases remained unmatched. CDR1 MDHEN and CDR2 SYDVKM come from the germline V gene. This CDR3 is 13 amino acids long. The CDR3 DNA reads TGTGCCATCCTACCCCCAGGGGGCGTTGGCTACACCTTC. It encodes CAILPPGGVGYTF.

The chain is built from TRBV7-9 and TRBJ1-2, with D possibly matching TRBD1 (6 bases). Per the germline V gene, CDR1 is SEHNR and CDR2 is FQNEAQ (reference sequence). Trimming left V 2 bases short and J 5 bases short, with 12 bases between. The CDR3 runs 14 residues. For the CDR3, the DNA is TGTGCCAGCAGCTTATCGTCAGGGGATTATGGCTACACCTTC. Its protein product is CASSLSSGDYGYTF.

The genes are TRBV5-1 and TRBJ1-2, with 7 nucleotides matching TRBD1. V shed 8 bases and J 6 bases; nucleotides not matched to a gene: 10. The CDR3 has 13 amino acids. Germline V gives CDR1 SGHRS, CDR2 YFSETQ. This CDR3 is CASSGTEPHGYTF. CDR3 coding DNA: TGCGCCAGTTCCGGGACAGAACCCCATGGCTACACCTTC.

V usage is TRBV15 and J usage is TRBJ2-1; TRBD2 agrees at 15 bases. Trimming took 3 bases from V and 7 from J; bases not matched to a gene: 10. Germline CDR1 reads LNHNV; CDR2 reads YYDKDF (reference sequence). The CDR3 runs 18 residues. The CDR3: CATSSPRGGTSGGNEQFF. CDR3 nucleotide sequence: TGTGCCACCAGCAGCCCCAGGGGAGGGACTAGCGGGGGGAATGAGCAGTTCTTC. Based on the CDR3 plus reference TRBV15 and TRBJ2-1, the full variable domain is DAMVIQNPRYQVTQFGKPVTLSCSQTLNHNVMYWYQQKSSQAPKLLFHYYDKDFNNEADTPDNFQSRRPNTSFCFLDIRSPGLGDTAMYLCATSSPRGGTSGGNEQFFGPGTRLTVL.

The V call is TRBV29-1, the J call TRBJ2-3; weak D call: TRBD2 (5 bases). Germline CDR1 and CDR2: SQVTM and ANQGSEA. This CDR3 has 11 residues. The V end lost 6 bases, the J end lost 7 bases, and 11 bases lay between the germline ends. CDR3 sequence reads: CSVMDGNTQYF. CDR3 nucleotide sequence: TGCAGCGTCATGGACGGGAATACGCAGTATTTT.

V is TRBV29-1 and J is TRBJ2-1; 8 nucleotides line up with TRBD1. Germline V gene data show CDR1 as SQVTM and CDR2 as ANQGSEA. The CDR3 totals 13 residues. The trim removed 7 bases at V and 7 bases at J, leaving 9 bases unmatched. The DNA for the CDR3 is TGCAGCGGGGTACAGGGGGTTGGAAATGAGCAGTTCTTC. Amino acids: CSGVQGVGNEQFF.

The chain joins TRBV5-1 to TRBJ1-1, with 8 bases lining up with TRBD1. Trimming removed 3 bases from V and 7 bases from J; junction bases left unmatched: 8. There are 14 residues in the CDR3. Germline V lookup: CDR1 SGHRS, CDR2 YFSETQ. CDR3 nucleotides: TGCGCCAGCAGCTCCACAGGGGGTTACGATGAAGCTTTCTTT. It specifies CASSSTGGYDEAFF.

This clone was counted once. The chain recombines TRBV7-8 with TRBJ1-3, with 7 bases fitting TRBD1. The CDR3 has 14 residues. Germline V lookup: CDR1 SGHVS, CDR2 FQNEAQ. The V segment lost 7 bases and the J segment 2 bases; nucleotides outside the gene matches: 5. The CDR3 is CASNKGAAGNTIYF. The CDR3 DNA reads TGTGCCAGCAATAAGGGGGCGGCTGGAAACACCATATATTTT.

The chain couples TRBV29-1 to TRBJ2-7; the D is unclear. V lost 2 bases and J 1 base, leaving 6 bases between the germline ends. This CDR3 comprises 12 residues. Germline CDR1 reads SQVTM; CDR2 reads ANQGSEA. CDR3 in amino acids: CSVELPSYEQYF. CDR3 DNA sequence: TGCAGCGTTGAACTTCCGTCCTACGAGCAGTACTTC.

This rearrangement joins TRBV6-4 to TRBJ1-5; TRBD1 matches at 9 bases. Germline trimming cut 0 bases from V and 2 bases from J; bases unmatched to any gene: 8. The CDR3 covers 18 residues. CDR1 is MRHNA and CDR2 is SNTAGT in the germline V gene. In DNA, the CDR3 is TGTGCCAGCAGTGACTCTCCAGGACAGGGGAAAGGCAATCAGCCCCAGCATTTT. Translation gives CASSDSPGQGKGNQPQHF.